These 25 T cell receptor beta chains were all obtained from the same sample, sequenced in a study of cytomegalovirus exposure and HLA in healthy donors. A multiplex PCR was run with 60 Vbeta primers and 13 Jbeta primers. Measured with immunoSEQ multiplex PCR; TCRdb has only the in-frame clones, and not every one. This sample's table has approximately 80,000 clones. Sample: PBMCs. These receptor sequences come from a woman aged 25 to 45 in good health and CMV-seronegative.

The chain has TRBV6-5 and TRBJ1-1, with D uncertain. Germline V lookup: CDR1 MNHEY, CDR2 SVGAGI. The CDR3 contains 13 residues. The V and J ends lost 5 bases and 1 base respectively, with 8 bases between them. The CDR3 DNA follows: TGTGCCAGCAGTGAAGCGGAGAACACTGAAGCTTTCTTT. Its translation is CASSEAENTEAFF.

The J gene is TRBJ2-3, the V gene TRBV7-8, with D perhaps matching TRBD1 (5 bases). Germline loops: CDR1 SGHVS, CDR2 FQNEAQ. The CDR3 runs 14 residues. Trimming removed 5 bases at V and 0 bases at J, with 9 bases between. This CDR3 reads CASSPRQSTDTQYF. The CDR3 DNA reads TGTGCCAGCAGCCCGAGACAGAGCACAGATACGCAGTATTTT.

The gene calls are TRBV5-1 and TRBJ2-2, with 7 nucleotides matching TRBD1. CDR3 length: 12 residues. Per germline, CDR1 SGHRS and CDR2 YFSETQ. After removal of 8 bases from V and 6 bases from J, the junction contained 4 bases not matched to a gene. The CDR3 DNA sequence: TGCGCCAGTCGACAGGGCCCCGGGGAGCTGTTTTTT. It codes for CASRQGPGELFF. The full variable domain, with the rest looked up from reference TRBV5-1 and TRBJ2-2, is KAGVTQTPRYLIKTRGQQVTLSCSPISGHRSVSWYQQTPGQGLQFLFEYFSETQRNKGNFPGRFSGRQFSNSRSEMNVSTLELGDSALYLCASRQGPGELFFGEGSRLTVL.

The chain recombines TRBV5-1 with TRBJ1-2; the D is unclear. Germline V gene data show CDR1 as SGHRS and CDR2 as YFSETQ. The CDR3 runs 14 residues. V lost 0 bases and J lost 8, with 14 bases in between. The CDR3 spells CASSLGVQASGYTF. DNA of the CDR3: TGCGCCAGCAGCTTGGGGGTCCAGGCATCGGGCTACACCTTC.

The genes are TRBV30 and TRBJ1-5; a weak D match, TRBD1 (5 bases). CDR3 size: 13 residues. Between the trimmed V and J ends, which lost 0 bases and 7 bases, there was a span of 10 bases. Germline CDR1 and CDR2: GTSNPN and SVGIG (reference sequence). The CDR3 sequence is CAWSVPGGQPQHF. The CDR3 DNA follows: TGTGCCTGGAGTGTACCCGGGGGGCAGCCCCAGCATTTT.

The rearrangement links TRBV5-1 to TRBJ1-1; 7 nucleotides agree with TRBD1. In germline, CDR1 is SGHRS, CDR2 YFSETQ. The trim removed 1 base at V and 4 bases at J, leaving 1 base unmatched. This CDR3 is built from 13 residues. CDR3 sequence: CASSLTGVTEAFF. The CDR3, as DNA: TGCGCCAGCAGCTTGACAGGGGTCACTGAAGCTTTCTTT.

The chain uses TRBV4-1 and TRBJ2-1, with D uncertain. V lost 6 bases and J 6 bases, leaving 15 bases between the germline ends. Germline V CDR1 and CDR2: MGHRA, YSYEKL. The CDR3 extends over 14 amino acids. CDR3 in DNA: TGCGCCAGCAGAGCATCTGACTCGGTCAATGAGCAGTTCTTC. Its translation is CASRASDSVNEQFF.

The chain couples TRBV25-1 to TRBJ2-2; unclear D gene. Germline CDR1 and CDR2: MGHDK and SYGVNS. Deletions cut 5 bases from V and 8 bases from J, with 9 bases between. The CDR3 length is 12 residues. This CDR3 reads CASSSSAGELFF. The CDR3 DNA reads as TGTGCCAGCAGTTCCTCAGCGGGGGAGCTGTTTTTT. Full variable domain (rest looked up from reference TRBV25-1 and TRBJ2-2): EADIYQTPRYLVIGTGKKITLECSQTMGHDKMYWYQQDPGMELHLIHYSYGVNSTEKGDLSSESTVSRIRTEHFPLTLESARPSHTSQYLCASSSSAGELFFGEGSRLTVL.

A remark on this clone: The junction shows a germline mismatch at one end, possibly a read error. The rearrangement links TRBV4-1 to TRBJ1-1; the D gene is possibly TRBD1 (6 bases). Germline-derived CDR1 and CDR2 are MGHRA and YSYEKL. This CDR3 is built from 16 residues. CDR3 in DNA: TGCGCCAGCACTGAGGGCAGGGGAAAAATGAACACTGAAGATTTCTTT. Protein: CASTEGRGKMNTEDFF.

The chain has TRBV7-9 and TRBJ2-2; tentatively, D is TRBD1 (6 bases). CDR3 size: 14 residues. The germline CDR1 and CDR2 sequences are SEHNR and FQNEAQ (reference sequence). Trimming cost V 5 bases and J 1 base, with 8 bases left between them. The CDR3 is CASSPDRNTGELFF. The CDR3 DNA reads TGTGCCAGCAGCCCGGACAGGAACACCGGGGAGCTGTTTTTT.

The rearrangement uses TRBV6-1 and TRBJ1-1; D gene unclear. Germline CDR1 is MNHNS and CDR2 is SASEGT. The CDR3 runs 14 residues. The V gene lost 2 bases and the J gene lost 2 bases, with 9 bases spanning the gap. The CDR3 protein is CASSESLLNTEAFF. The CDR3 region has the DNA TGTGCCAGCAGTGAAAGCTTGTTAAACACTGAAGCTTTCTTT.

The chain has TRBV29-1 and TRBJ1-2, with 8 positions matching TRBD1. CDR1 and CDR2 (germline): SQVTM, ANQGSEA. Trimming took 6 bases from V and 3 from J; bases not matched to a gene: 0. This CDR3 comprises 11 residues. CDR3 sequence: CSVGQDYGYTF. As DNA, the CDR3 is TGCAGCGTGGGACAGGACTATGGCTACACCTTC. Full variable domain (remainder filled in from reference TRBV29-1 and TRBJ1-2): SAVISQKPSRDICQRGTSLTIQCQVDSQVTMMFWYRQQPGQSLTLIATANQGSEATYESGFVIDKFPISRPNLTFSTLTVSNMSPEDSSIYLCSVGQDYGYTFGSGTRLTVV.

The chain links TRBV2 to TRBJ2-3; 9 bases line up with TRBD2. Germline V gene sequence: CDR1 SNHLY, CDR2 FYNNEI. The CDR3 has 16 amino acids. The ends lost 5 bases at V and 1 base at J; junction bases unmatched: 7. The CDR3 DNA sequence: TGTGCCAGCAGTCTAAGCGGGGGGCGGGGCACAGATACGCAGTATTTT. This codes for CASSLSGGRGTDTQYF. Complete variable domain (other parts from reference TRBV2 and TRBJ2-3): EPEVTQTPSHQVTQMGQEVILRCVPISNHLYFYWYRQILGQKVEFLVSFYNNEISEKSEIFDDQFSVERPDGSNFTLKIRSTKLEDSAMYFCASSLSGGRGTDTQYFGPGTRLTVL.

As concerns this clone: Mismatch with germline at one junction end may stem from a read error. The V gene is TRBV6-5, the J gene TRBJ1-1; possibly TRBD1 for D (5 bases). CDR1 is MNHEY and CDR2 is SVGAGI in the germline V gene. There are 12 residues in the CDR3. CDR3 coding DNA: TGTGCCAGCAGTTACGGCCAGGGTGAAGATTTCTTT. Its protein product is CASSYGQGEDFF.

J is TRBJ2-3 and V is TRBV29-1; 8 nucleotides align to TRBD1. CDR3 length: 13 residues. Germline lookup yields CDR1 SQVTM and CDR2 ANQGSEA. V gave up 3 bases and J gave up 5 bases; unmatched junction bases: 4. The CDR3 here is CSVDRGLGDTQYF. In DNA, the CDR3 is TGCAGCGTTGACAGGGGGCTAGGAGATACGCAGTATTTT.

This sequence joins TRBV11-3 and TRBJ2-7, with TRBD1 as a possible D gene (6 bases). Trimming pared 6 bases from V and 4 bases from J, leaving 13 bases between. Per the germline V gene, CDR1 is SGHNT and CDR2 is YENEEA. The CDR3 runs 13 residues. The CDR3 loop is CASSFGQNYEQYF. The CDR3 DNA reads as TGTGCCAGCAGTTTCGGACAGAATTACGAGCAGTACTTC.

The chain combines TRBV2 with TRBJ2-1; tentative D call: TRBD2 (5 bases). Germline V CDR1 and CDR2: SNHLY, FYNNEI. V lost 7 bases and J lost 0, with 10 bases in between. The CDR3 covers 14 residues. CDR3 residues: CASTSGSSYNEQFF. The CDR3 nucleotides read TGTGCCAGCACAAGCGGTAGCTCCTACAATGAGCAGTTCTTC.

The CDR3 coding sequence is TGCAGCGTGGCGACGGGACAGGGGGTAGATACTGAAGCTTTCTTT. Protein product: CSVATGQGVDTEAFF. V gene TRBV29-1 combines with J gene TRBJ1-1, with 11 bases that match TRBD1. V shed 6 bases and J 5 bases; nucleotides not matched to a gene: 11. This CDR3 contains 15 residues. The germline V gene has CDR1 SQVTM and CDR2 ANQGSEA.

The rearrangement joins TRBV6-5 to TRBJ1-2; TRBD1 might be the D (5 bases). This CDR3 comprises 13 residues. V shed 5 bases and J shed 7 bases, with 14 bases lying between them. Germline V lookup: CDR1 MNHEY, CDR2 SVGAGI. CDR3 nucleotide sequence: TGTGCCAGCAGTCCCACCCGGGGGGTTGGCTACACCTTC. This encodes CASSPTRGVGYTF.

This sequence joins TRBV7-8 and TRBJ1-4; TRBD1 agrees at 10 bases. Per the germline V gene, CDR1 is SGHVS and CDR2 is FQNEAQ. The V gene end was trimmed by 8 bases and the J gene end by 11 bases; junction bases not matched to a gene: 23. The CDR3 runs 18 residues. The CDR3 coding sequence is TGTGCCAGCGTCCAGGGGCGAGCATGGGGGACAGGGGCGGAGAAACTGTTTTTT. It yields the protein CASVQGRAWGTGAEKLFF. The complete variable domain, with remaining parts taken from reference TRBV7-8 and TRBJ1-4, reads GAGVSQSPRYKVAKRGQDVALRCDPISGHVSLFWYQQALGQGPEFLTYFQNEAQLDKSGLPSDRFFAERPEGSVSTLKIQRTQQEDSAVYLCASVQGRAWGTGAEKLFFGSGTQLSVL.

The chain has TRBV11-1 and TRBJ1-1; no clear D. Germline V gene lookup returns CDR1 SGHAT and CDR2 FQDESV (reference sequence). The CDR3 is 14 residues long. V dropped 1 base and J dropped 5 bases, with 11 bases sitting between them. The CDR3 nucleotides read TGTGCCAGCAGCTTAGTCTCGGGTAAGACTGAAGCTTTCTTT. Protein product: CASSLVSGKTEAFF.

The rearrangement links TRBV30 to TRBJ2-1, with D hard to call. This CDR3 is 11 amino acids long. V lost 0 bases to trimming and J lost 6 bases, with 3 bases between them. CDR1 and CDR2 (germline): GTSNPN, SVGIG (reference sequence). CDR3 nucleotides: TGTGCCTGGAGTGTAGCCAATGAGCAGTTCTTC. Residues: CAWSVANEQFF.

This rearrangement joins TRBV18 to TRBJ2-1; D is perhaps TRBD1 (6 bases). CDR1 is KGHSH and CDR2 is LQKENI in the germline V gene. Trimming took off 3 bases at V and 4 bases at J, with 7 bases between the two ends. This CDR3 has 13 residues. CDR3 protein: CASSPDRYNEQFF. CDR3 in DNA: TGTGCCAGCTCACCTGACAGGTACAATGAGCAGTTCTTC.

The chain recombines TRBV6-1 with TRBJ2-2; 9 nucleotides agree with TRBD2. There are 16 residues in the CDR3. After removal of 3 bases from V and 4 bases from J, the junction contained 6 bases not matched to a gene. From germline, CDR1 is MNHNS and CDR2 SASEGT. The CDR3 nucleotides are TGTGCCAGCAGTGAGTTCGGCGGGAGGGCCACCGGGGAGCTGTTTTTT. Encoded protein: CASSEFGGRATGELFF.

V and J are TRBV6-5 and TRBJ2-7; 8 nucleotides align to TRBD1. CDR1 MNHEY and CDR2 SVGAGI come from the germline V gene. The CDR3 covers 15 residues. The V segment lost 4 bases and the J segment 4 bases; nucleotides outside the gene matches: 9. The CDR3 spells CASSSTGQGVYEQYF. The CDR3 DNA sequence: TGTGCCAGCAGTTCGACTGGACAGGGAGTGTACGAGCAGTACTTC.